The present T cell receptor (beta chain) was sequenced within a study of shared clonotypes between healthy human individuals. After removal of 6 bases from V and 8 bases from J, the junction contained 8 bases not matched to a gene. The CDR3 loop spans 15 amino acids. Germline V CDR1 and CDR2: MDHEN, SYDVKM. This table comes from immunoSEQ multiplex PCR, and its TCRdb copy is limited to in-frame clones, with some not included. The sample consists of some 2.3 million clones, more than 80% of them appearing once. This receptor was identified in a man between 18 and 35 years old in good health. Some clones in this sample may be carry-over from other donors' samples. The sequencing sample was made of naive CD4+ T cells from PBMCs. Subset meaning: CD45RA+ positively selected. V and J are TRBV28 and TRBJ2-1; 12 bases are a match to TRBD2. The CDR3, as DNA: TGTGCCAGCAGCCCACAGGGGACTAGCGGGCATGAGCAGTTCTTC. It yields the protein CASSPQGTSGHEQFF.